These 12 T cell receptor beta chains came from one sample sequenced in a study of cytomegalovirus exposure and HLA in healthy donors. This PCR relied on a set of 60 Vbeta primers and 13 Jbeta primers. Libraries were prepared by immunoSEQ multiplex PCR; TCRdb keeps only in-frame clonotypes and omits some of them. The sample has tens of thousands of clones, 70% to 75% seen once. What was sequenced was PBMCs. The source of these receptors is a woman aged 45 to 65 in good health and CMV-seropositive.

The genes are TRBV6-6 and TRBJ2-1; no definite D call. Germline V lookup: CDR1 MNHNY, CDR2 SVGAGI (reference sequence). This CDR3 region has 13 residues. Trimming took off 7 bases at V and 2 bases at J, with 9 bases between the two ends. CDR3 coding DNA: TGTGCCAGCACTCAGTTTCCCTACAATGAGCAGTTCTTC. Translating it yields CASTQFPYNEQFF.

The chain employs TRBV15 and TRBJ1-4; weak D call: TRBD1 (5 bases). V lost 3 bases, J lost 4 bases, and 18 bases lay in between. Germline V gene lookup returns CDR1 LNHNV and CDR2 YYDKDF (reference sequence). The CDR3 totals 17 residues. CDR3 sequence (DNA): TGTGCCACCAGCAGTCTTCCGGGGAGGCAGGGTAATGAAAAACTGTTTTTT. This gives the protein CATSSLPGRQGNEKLFF. Full variable domain (remainder filled in from reference TRBV15 and TRBJ1-4): DAMVIQNPRYQVTQFGKPVTLSCSQTLNHNVMYWYQQKSSQAPKLLFHYYDKDFNNEADTPDNFQSRRPNTSFCFLDIRSPGLGDTAMYLCATSSLPGRQGNEKLFFGSGTQLSVL.

This clone was seen a few times. The chain carries TRBV6-1 and TRBJ1-2; 8 bases align to TRBD1. The CDR3 has 14 residues. Germline V gene sequence: CDR1 MNHNS, CDR2 SASEGT. V shed 3 bases and J 2 bases; nucleotides not matched to a gene: 2. CDR3 DNA sequence: TGTGCCAGCAGTGATCAGGGGGCAAACTATGGCTACACCTTC. This codes for CASSDQGANYGYTF.

This chain joins TRBV2 and TRBJ2-1; 7 nucleotides match TRBD1. The J segment lost 5 bases and the V segment lost 8 bases, leaving 6 bases of the junction unmatched. The CDR3 has 13 amino acids. Germline CDR1 SNHLY, CDR2 FYNNEI. The CDR3 coding sequence is TGTGCCAGCGAGGGGACAGACGACAATGAGCAGTTCTTC. Its protein is CASEGTDDNEQFF.

This clone showed up just a few times. The chain couples TRBV4-1 to TRBJ1-1; D ambiguous. Germline V gene data show CDR1 as MGHRA and CDR2 as YSYEKL. The CDR3 has 13 residues. V was shortened by 6 bases and J by 1 base, with 9 bases between the two germline ends. The CDR3 region has the DNA TGCGCCAGCAGATTCCCCTGGAACACTGAAGCTTTCTTT. As protein: CASRFPWNTEAFF.

The CDR3 DNA is TGTGCCATCAGTGAAAAGGGGACTGAAGCTTTCTTT. Its protein product is CAISEKGTEAFF. The chain combines TRBV10-3 with TRBJ1-1; D is possibly TRBD1 (5 bases). The V gene's germline CDR1 is ENHRY and CDR2 SYGVKD. The V gene lost 3 bases and the J gene lost 5 bases, with 7 bases spanning the gap. The CDR3 totals 12 residues.

This clone is categorized as medium-sized (0.01 to 0.1%). The genes are TRBV7-3 and TRBJ2-1; 12 nucleotides match TRBD2. CDR1 is SGHTA, CDR2 FQGTGA, per germline. CDR3 length: 16 amino acids. Trimming took 0 bases from V and 6 from J; bases not matched to a gene: 3. The CDR3 DNA is TGTGCCAGCAGCTTAACGACTAGCGGGAGTCGCAATGAGCAGTTCTTC. It specifies CASSLTTSGSRNEQFF. Using reference TRBV7-3 and TRBJ2-1 for the parts outside the CDR3, the full variable domain is GAGVSQTPSNKVTEKGKYVELRCDPISGHTALYWYRQSLGQGPEFLIYFQGTGAADDSGLPNDRFFAVRPEGSVSTLKIQRTERGDSAVYLCASSLTTSGSRNEQFFGPGTRLTVL.

The chain has TRBV29-1 and TRBJ1-1, with TRBD1 as a possible D gene (5 bases). V dropped 7 bases and J dropped 0 bases, with 9 bases sitting between them. CDR3 length: 12 residues. Looked up from germline, CDR1 is SQVTM and CDR2 is ANQGSEA. This CDR3 is CSAIGVNTEAFF. Written as DNA, the CDR3 is TGCAGCGCCATAGGGGTGAACACTGAAGCTTTCTTT. The variable domain in full, with the rest retrieved from reference TRBV29-1 and TRBJ1-1, is SAVISQKPSRDICQRGTSLTIQCQVDSQVTMMFWYRQQPGQSLTLIATANQGSEATYESGFVIDKFPISRPNLTFSTLTVSNMSPEDSSIYLCSAIGVNTEAFFGQGTRLTVV.

The chain links TRBV2 to TRBJ1-4; 9 nucleotides align to TRBD1. The germline V gene has CDR1 SNHLY and CDR2 FYNNEI. With 5 bases clipped from V and 6 bases from J, the junction kept 4 bases outside the gene matches. This CDR3 has 14 amino acids. The CDR3 DNA follows: TGTGCCAGCAGTCGTACAGGGGGCTATGAAAAACTGTTTTTT. Its protein is CASSRTGGYEKLFF.

V is TRBV29-1 and J is TRBJ2-7; perhaps TRBD1 as D (8 bases). Germline V gene data show CDR1 as SQVTM and CDR2 as ANQGSEA. Trimming cost V 3 bases and J 0 bases, with 12 bases left between them. This CDR3 has 14 residues. The CDR3 DNA sequence: TGCAGCGTTGAGTACAGGGGGGGCTCCTACGAGCAGTACTTC. This gives the protein CSVEYRGGSYEQYF.

V usage is TRBV29-1 and J usage is TRBJ2-7; 7 bases align to TRBD1. The CDR3 loop spans 14 amino acids. Germline assignment: CDR1 SQVTM and CDR2 ANQGSEA. V lost 6 bases, J lost 4 bases, and 12 bases stayed unmatched. The CDR3 DNA reads TGCAGCGTCCTACGACAGGGAGCGAGTTACGAGCAGTACTTC. Translating gives CSVLRQGASYEQYF.

This clone was recorded a few times. The gene calls are TRBV2 and TRBJ1-2, with TRBD1 identical over 9 bases. V trimming: 0 bases; J trimming: 5 bases; junction bases outside the gene matches: 10. There are 17 residues in the CDR3. Germline CDR1 and CDR2: SNHLY and FYNNEI. The CDR3 region has the DNA TGTGCCAGCAGTGAAGCCCGTCTAGGGACAGGGTTTTATGGCTACACCTTC. This sequence encodes CASSEARLGTGFYGYTF.